This T cell receptor beta chain is drawn from a study of identical twins. This clonotype appeared many times. Antigen specificity is unknown. A template switching step contributed a universal primer site, while unique molecular identifiers were present in the cDNA. One entry per CDR3 protein results from TCRdb running MiXCR on the 5' RACE reads. The data hold roughly 570,000 distinct CDR3 sequences, with 9.6% observed a single time. This CDR3 comprises 14 residues. The germline gives CDR1 SGHVS, CDR2 FNYEAQ. Between the trimmed V and J ends, which lost 1 base and 5 bases, there was a span of 8 bases. Study-wide results and limits: Cord blood's abundant beta clonotypes had fewer insertions, unlike memory repertoires.

This sample also appeared in a second study, on yellow fever vaccine responses in identical twins.

Specimen: PBMCs. The chain carries TRBV7-6 and TRBJ2-2; TRBD1 is a possible D gene (6 bases). The clonotype was recovered from a woman between 18 and 29 years old in good health. As DNA, the CDR3 is TGTGCCAGCAGCTTAGGAACAGGGACCGGGGAGCTGTTTTTT. Translating it yields CASSLGTGTGELFF.